The 12 T cell receptor beta chains given below trace back to one sample, sequenced in a study of T cells after yellow fever vaccination. MiXCR, run by TCRdb on the 5' RACE reads, gives a single entry per CDR3 protein. The sample has 250,000 to 400,000 distinct CDR3 sequences; approximately 4% are singletons. The sequencing used PBMCs, collected 15 days after the yellow fever booster vaccination. The receptors stem from a man younger than 35 who received the YFV17D yellow fever vaccine.

This clonotype was picked up many times. J is TRBJ2-2 and V is TRBV6-5; D may be TRBD1 (5 bases). Germline V gene lookup returns CDR1 MNHEY and CDR2 SVGAGI. V lost 5 bases, J lost 6 bases, and 13 bases lay in between. The CDR3 is 14 amino acids. The CDR3 loop reads CASSRQGSAGELFF. DNA for the CDR3: TGTGCCAGCAGTCGGCAGGGATCGGCCGGGGAGCTGTTTTTT.

This clonotype was detected a few times. J is TRBJ1-1 and V is TRBV2, with TRBD1 matching 7 bases. The germline CDR1 and CDR2 sequences are SNHLY and FYNNEI. CDR3 size: 12 residues. V was pared by 3 bases and J by 10 bases, with 5 bases of the junction left unmatched. The CDR3 DNA sequence: TGTGCCAGCAGTGACAGGGACAGAGTAGCTTTCTTT. Amino acid sequence: CASSDRDRVAFF.

V is TRBV7-2 and J is TRBJ2-1; the D is unclear. The CDR3 extends over 19 amino acids. CDR1 and CDR2 (germline): SGHTA, FQGNSA. V was cut by 1 base and J by 0 bases, with 19 bases left in between. CDR3 sequence (DNA): TGTGCCAGCAGCTTAGGAGTTGCGTGGGTCATAAGCTCCTACAATGAGCAGTTCTTC. This codes for CASSLGVAWVISSYNEQFF.

This clonotype was observed at least ten times. The V call is TRBV28, the J call TRBJ2-5; 10 bases are a match to TRBD2. Trimming at V came to 8 bases and at J to 3 bases, leaving 12 bases not matched to a gene. This CDR3 contains 16 residues. CDR1 and CDR2 from the germline V gene are MDHEN and SYDVKM. CDR3 nucleotides: TGTGCCAGCGCCCTCAGCGGGGGGGCAACCGAAGAGACCCAGTACTTC. This encodes CASALSGGATEETQYF.

This clonotype was seen many times. The chain has TRBV6-5 and TRBJ2-5; tentatively, D is TRBD1 (8 bases). CDR1 MNHEY and CDR2 SVGAGI come from the germline V gene. Trimming pared 6 bases from V and 7 bases from J, leaving 18 bases between. The CDR3 length is 14 residues. The DNA of the CDR3 is TGTGCCAGCAGGACAGGACAGGGAGGGAGGACCCAGTACTTC. This codes for CASRTGQGGRTQYF.

The chain recombines TRBV7-2 with TRBJ1-1; 7 bases line up with TRBD1. Per germline, CDR1 SGHTA and CDR2 FQGNSA. Unmatched junction bases numbered 7, after V lost 1 base and J lost 5 bases. The CDR3 is 15 amino acids. The CDR3 region has the DNA TGTGCCAGCAGCTTAGATTTCCAGGGGGAAACTGAAGCTTTCTTT. Its protein product is CASSLDFQGETEAFF.

This rearrangement joins TRBV19 to TRBJ2-2; 8 positions agree with TRBD1. From germline, CDR1 is LNHDA and CDR2 SQIVND (reference sequence). The junction had 10 bases not matched to a gene; V was cut back by 2 bases and J by 5 bases. The CDR3 runs to 17 residues. In DNA, the CDR3 is TGTGCCAGTAGTATATTCGGGACAGGAGCCGGAACCGGGGAGCTGTTTTTT. The encoded protein is CASSIFGTGAGTGELFF.

In this sample, this clonotype turned up many times. The chain recombines TRBV29-1 with TRBJ2-3; no clear D. The CDR3 is 11 residues long. V was clipped by 8 bases and J by 2 bases, with 8 bases between them. Germline CDR1 SQVTM, CDR2 ANQGSEA. CDR3 bases: TGCAGCCCCCAAGTCACAGATACGCAGTATTTT. Residues: CSPQVTDTQYF.

The J gene is TRBJ2-5, the V gene TRBV2; 10 bases map to TRBD1. Germline V gives CDR1 SNHLY, CDR2 FYNNEI. The CDR3 contains 15 residues. V lost 6 bases to trimming and J lost 1 base; unmatched junction nucleotides: 5. CDR3 region: CASSTGTGVQETQYF. Written as DNA, the CDR3 is TGTGCCAGCAGCACCGGGACAGGGGTCCAAGAGACCCAGTACTTC.

This clonotype occurred many times. The rearrangement links TRBV7-9 to TRBJ1-4; 8 bases agree with TRBD1. Germline V lookup: CDR1 SEHNR, CDR2 FQNEAQ (reference sequence). The CDR3 is made up of 15 amino acids. V lost 5 bases to trimming and J lost 8 bases; unmatched junction nucleotides: 10. This CDR3 is CASSTLNRGDEKLFF. As DNA, the CDR3 is TGTGCCAGCAGCACCCTCAACAGGGGGGACGAAAAACTGTTTTTT.

In this sample, this clonotype turned up many times. The rearrangement links TRBV12-3 or TRBV12-4 to TRBJ1-2; D remains ambiguous. The V and J ends lost 4 bases and 6 bases respectively, with 9 bases between them. This CDR3 has 12 residues. CDR3 loop: CASSSTWNGYTF. The CDR3 bases are TGTGCCAGCAGTTCGACCTGGAATGGCTACACCTTC.

The CDR3 sequence: CASSMGGRSAPVLTF. CDR3 DNA sequence: TGCGCCAGCAGTATGGGAGGCAGGTCGGCACCCGTCCTGACTTTC. The chain recombines TRBV5-1 with TRBJ2-6; D is possibly TRBD2 (6 bases). Trimming removed 5 bases from V and 12 bases from J, with 21 bases in between. Germline assignment: CDR1 SGHRS and CDR2 YFSETQ. This CDR3 is built from 15 residues.